This TCR beta chain was obtained from a study of T cell repertoires in cytomegalovirus infection. Study overall: Signatures in public TCR beta sequences pointed to both CMV infection and matching HLA type.

Concerning this clonotype itself: Its antigen is not identified.

In TCRdb, the reads were re-called with MiXCR into one record per CDR3 protein. This sample has 650,000 to 900,000 distinct CDR3 sequences; just under 30% occur once, and the top ten carry about 12%. V lost 6 bases and J lost 7, with 10 bases in between. CDR1 ENHRY and CDR2 SYGVKD come from the germline V gene. The CDR3 contains 12 residues. This chain joins TRBV10-3 and TRBJ2-1; weak D call: TRBD1 (5 bases). The sequencing here drew on cultured CD8+ T cells from PBMCs, taken from culture after CMV antigen stimulation. This clonotype was sampled from a human donor in good health (CMV status not recorded). Some clones in this sample may be carry-over from other donors' samples. Here the CDR3 reads CAISSTVNEQFF. Here the CDR3 DNA reads TGTGCCATCAGCTCGACAGTGAATGAGCAGTTCTTC.